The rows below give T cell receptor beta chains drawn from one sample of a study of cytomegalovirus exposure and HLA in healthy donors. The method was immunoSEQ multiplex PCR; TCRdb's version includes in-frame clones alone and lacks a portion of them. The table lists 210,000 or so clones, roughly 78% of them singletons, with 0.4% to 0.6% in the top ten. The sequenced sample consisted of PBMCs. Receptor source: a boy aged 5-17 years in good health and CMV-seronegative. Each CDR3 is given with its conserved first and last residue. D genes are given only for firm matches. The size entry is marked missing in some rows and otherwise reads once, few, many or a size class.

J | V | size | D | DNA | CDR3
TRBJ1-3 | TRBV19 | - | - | TGTGCCAGCCGAAGTGAGGGACAATCTGGAAACACCATATATTTT | CASRSEGQSGNTIYF
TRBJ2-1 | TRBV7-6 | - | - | TGTGCCAGCAGCTTAGGGGGGGTTTATAGAGATGAGCAGTTCTTC | CASSLGGVYRDEQFF
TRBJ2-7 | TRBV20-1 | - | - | TGCGGATCGACTTGGGGGCTCGAGCAGTACTTC | CGSTWGLEQYF
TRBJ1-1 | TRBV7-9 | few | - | TGTGCCAGCAGAATAGAACGCGGCAGTGAAGCTTTCTTT | CASRIERGSEAFF
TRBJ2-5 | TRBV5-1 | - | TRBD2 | TGCGCCAGCAGCTTGACGGGAGGGCGGGGAGAGACCCAGTACTTC | CASSLTGGRGETQYF
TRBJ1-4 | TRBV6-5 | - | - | TGTGCCAGCAGCCCGGGACATTATGAAAAACTGTTTTTT | CASSPGHYEKLFF
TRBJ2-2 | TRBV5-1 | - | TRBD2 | TGCGCCAGCAGCCGACTAGCGGAAAACACCGGGGAGCTGTTTTTT | CASSRLAENTGELFF
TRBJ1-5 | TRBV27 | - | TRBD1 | TGTGCCAGCAGACAGGGGGCTAGCAATCAGCCCCAGCATTTT | CASRQGASNQPQHF
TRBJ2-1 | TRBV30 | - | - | TGTGCCTTTCGACCTCGGACTGATCCATATGAGCAGTTCTTC | CAFRPRTDPYEQFF
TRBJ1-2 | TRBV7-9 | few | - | TGTGCCAGCAGCTTAGACCGGTTGGGCTACACCTTC | CASSLDRLGYTF
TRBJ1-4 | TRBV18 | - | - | TGTGCCAGCTCCGCAACAGGGACCGAAAAACTGTTTTTT | CASSATGTEKLFF
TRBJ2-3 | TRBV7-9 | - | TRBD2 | TGTGCCAGCAGCTTGCGGGGCGGGGGGCCTTCTTACACAGATACGCAGTATTTT | CASSLRGGGPSYTDTQYF
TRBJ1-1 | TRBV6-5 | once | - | TGTGCCAGCAGTAGGGGGAACACTGAAGCTTTCTTT | CASSRGNTEAFF
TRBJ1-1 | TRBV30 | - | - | TGTGCCTGGAGTGTATTACCTAGCACTGAAGCTTTCTTT | CAWSVLPSTEAFF
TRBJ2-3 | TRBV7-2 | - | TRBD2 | TGTGCCAGCAGCTTAGAGGGGACTAGCGGGAGCACAGATACGCAGTATTTT | CASSLEGTSGSTDTQYF
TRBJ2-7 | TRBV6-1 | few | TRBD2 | TGTGCCAGCAGAAGGCTAGCGGGAAGTTACGAGCAGTACTTC | CASRRLAGSYEQYF
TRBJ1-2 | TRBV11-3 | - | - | TGTGCCAGCAGCTTAGATCCGCAGGGCTTCGGCTACACCTTC | CASSLDPQGFGYTF
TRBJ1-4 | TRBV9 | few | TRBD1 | TGTGCCAGCAGCGTAGCCCCAGGGGGATACGAAAAACTGTTTTTT | CASSVAPGGYEKLFF
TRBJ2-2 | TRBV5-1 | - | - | TGCGCCAGCAGCGGTAACGGGGTGACCGGGGAGCTGTTTTTT | CASSGNGVTGELFF
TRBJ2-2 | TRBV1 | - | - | TGCACCAGCAGCCAAAGGACTAGTGCGACCGGGGAGCTGTTTTTT | CTSSQRTSATGELFF
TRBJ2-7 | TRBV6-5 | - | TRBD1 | TGTGCCAGCAGTTACGACAGGGGGCGGCGCGAGCAGTACTTC | CASSYDRGRREQYF
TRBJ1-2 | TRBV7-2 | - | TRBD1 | TGTGCCAGCAGCTCCCGACAGGGCGCCTATGGCTACACCTTC | CASSSRQGAYGYTF
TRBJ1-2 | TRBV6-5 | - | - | TGTGCCACGACAGACGCAGGAAACTATGGCTACACCTTC | CATTDAGNYGYTF
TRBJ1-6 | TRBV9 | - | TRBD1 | TGTGCCAGCAGCGTCAGTGGGGCACAGGGGCGTACGAATTCACCCCTCCACTTT | CASSVSGAQGRTNSPLHF
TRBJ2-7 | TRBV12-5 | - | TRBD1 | TGTGCTAGTGGTTTGGCCCCTACTTCGGAAGCAGGGGGCGAGCAGTACTTC | CASGLAPTSEAGGEQYF
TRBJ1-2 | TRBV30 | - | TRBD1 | TGTGCCAGGAGGGGGCTGTATGGCTACACCTTC | CARRGLYGYTF
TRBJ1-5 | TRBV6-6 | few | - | TGTGCCAGCAGTTCTGCGGACAGACAGCCCCAGCATTTT | CASSSADRQPQHF
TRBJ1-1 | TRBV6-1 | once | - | TGTGCCAGCAGTGAAATAACAGGGCCCCAAGCTTTCTTT | CASSEITGPQAFF
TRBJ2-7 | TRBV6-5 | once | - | TGTGCCAGCAGTTACTCTCCAGGTGTCTACGAGCAGTACTTC | CASSYSPGVYEQYF
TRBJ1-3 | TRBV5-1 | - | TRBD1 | TGCGCCAGCAGCTCGGGACAGGGGGCTGGAAACACCATATATTTT | CASSSGQGAGNTIYF
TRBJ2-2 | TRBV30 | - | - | TGTGCCTGGAGTAGCGGCCCGACGAACACCGGGGAGCTGTTTTTT | CAWSSGPTNTGELFF
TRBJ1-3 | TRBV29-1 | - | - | TGCAGCGTTGGGGGCATCGACAGTCACTCTGGAAACACCATATATTTT | CSVGGIDSHSGNTIYF
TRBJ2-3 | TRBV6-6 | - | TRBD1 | TGTGCCAGCAGTTACCCCGAGGGGGCTGGGGATACGCAGTATTTT | CASSYPEGAGDTQYF
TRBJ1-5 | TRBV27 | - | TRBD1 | TGTGCCAGCAGTCCTCACCAGGGGGCCCTCCAGCCCCAGCATTTT | CASSPHQGALQPQHF
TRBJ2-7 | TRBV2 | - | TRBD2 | TGTGCCAGTAAGGGACCCACTAGCGGGAGGGCCTGGGAGGACGAGCAGTACTTC | CASKGPTSGRAWEDEQYF
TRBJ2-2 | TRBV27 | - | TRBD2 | TGTGCCAGCAGTCTCTCGGGAGGTTTGGTCGTTGCCGGGGAGCTGTTTTTT | CASSLSGGLVVAGELFF
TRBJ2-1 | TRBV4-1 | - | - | TGCGCCAGCAGCCACCCCGCCCGGAGATACAATGAGCAGTTCTTC | CASSHPARRYNEQFF
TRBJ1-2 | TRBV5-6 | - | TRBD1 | TGTGCCAGCAGCCTCGGAGGTTTTGGGACAGGGGGCGATGGCTACACCTTC | CASSLGGFGTGGDGYTF
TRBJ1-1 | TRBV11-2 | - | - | TGTGCCAGCAGCTTAAACAGGGTATTCGCTGAAGCTTTCTTT | CASSLNRVFAEAFF
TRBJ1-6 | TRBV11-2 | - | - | TGTGCCAGCAGCTTACCAACTAGCTCCTATAATTCACCCCTCCACTTT | CASSLPTSSYNSPLHF
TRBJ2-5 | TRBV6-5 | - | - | TGTGCCAGCAGTTACTTGTTTCGGGGCCAAGAGACCCAGTACTTC | CASSYLFRGQETQYF
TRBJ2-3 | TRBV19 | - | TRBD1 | TGTGCCAGTAGTACGCGGACAGGCCAGGGAGTTAGAGATACGCAGTATTTT | CASSTRTGQGVRDTQYF
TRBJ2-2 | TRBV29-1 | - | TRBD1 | TGCAGCGCAGCGACAGGGGTGGGGACCGGGGAGCTGTTTTTT | CSAATGVGTGELFF
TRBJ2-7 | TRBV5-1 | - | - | TGCGCCAGCAGCTGGTTGGACAAGTCCTACGAGCAGTACTTC | CASSWLDKSYEQYF
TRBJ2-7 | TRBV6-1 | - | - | TGTGCCAGTCTCGGGAGAGCTACCTACGAGCAGTACTTC | CASLGRATYEQYF
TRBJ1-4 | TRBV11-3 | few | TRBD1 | TGTGCCAGCAGCGAGAGGGGACAGGGGCAGGAAAAACTGTTTTTT | CASSERGQGQEKLFF
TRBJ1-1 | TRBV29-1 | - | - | TGCAGCGTTGTAAAACAGGGCATGAACACTGAAGCTTTCTTT | CSVVKQGMNTEAFF
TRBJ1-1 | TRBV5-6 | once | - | TGTGCCAGCAGCTTGCTCCCACAGGGAGACACTGAAGCTTTCTTT | CASSLLPQGDTEAFF